Listed below are T cell receptor beta chains from one sample, sequenced in a study of blood T cell repertoires in COVID-19. Some clones are missing from TCRdb's copy, which holds only in-frame ones; the method was immunoSEQ multiplex PCR. The sample holds some 220,000 clones, 70% to 90% seen once. Material: peripheral blood. Receptor source: a man aged 45 to 65 who had recovered from COVID-19. Each CDR3 is given with its conserved first and last residue. The order of the fields is V gene, CDR3 protein.

V gene: TRBV5-1
CDR3 protein: CASSRRQGPQETQYF

V gene: TRBV3-1/TRBV3-2
CDR3 protein: CASSAGGQFSGNTIYF

V gene: TRBV27
CDR3 protein: CASRQQENQPQHF

V gene: TRBV5-1
CDR3 protein: CASSLDSTDTQYF

V gene: TRBV28
CDR3 protein: CASDSGWEQYF

V gene: TRBV5-1
CDR3 protein: CASSRAGGNQVQYF

V gene: TRBV11-2
CDR3 protein: CASSRNRGPEQYF

V gene: TRBV5-1
CDR3 protein: CASSSSIRGRSTDTQYF

V gene: TRBV24-1
CDR3 protein: CATSDSGLGSSTQYF

V gene: TRBV28
CDR3 protein: CASSRTGGGNQPQHF

V gene: TRBV5-1
CDR3 protein: CASSDGLALSYEQYF

V gene: TRBV6-4
CDR3 protein: CASSENFGLAGNNEQFF

V gene: TRBV28
CDR3 protein: CASSFQDYTNNEQFF

V gene: TRBV28
CDR3 protein: CASSSSQGSNQPQHF

V gene: TRBV18
CDR3 protein: CASSPPESSYNSPLHF

V gene: TRBV28
CDR3 protein: CASSLYTVGRGFSSTDTQYF

V gene: TRBV6-5
CDR3 protein: CASSTGPGFGEQYF

V gene: TRBV6-5
CDR3 protein: CASSYTVRGGQFF

V gene: TRBV11-2
CDR3 protein: CASSLVQAISSGNTIYF

V gene: TRBV29-1
CDR3 protein: CSVALDPGYEQYF

V gene: TRBV10-3
CDR3 protein: CAISVGEGWGPQHF

V gene: TRBV10-2
CDR3 protein: CASSILHIDEQFF